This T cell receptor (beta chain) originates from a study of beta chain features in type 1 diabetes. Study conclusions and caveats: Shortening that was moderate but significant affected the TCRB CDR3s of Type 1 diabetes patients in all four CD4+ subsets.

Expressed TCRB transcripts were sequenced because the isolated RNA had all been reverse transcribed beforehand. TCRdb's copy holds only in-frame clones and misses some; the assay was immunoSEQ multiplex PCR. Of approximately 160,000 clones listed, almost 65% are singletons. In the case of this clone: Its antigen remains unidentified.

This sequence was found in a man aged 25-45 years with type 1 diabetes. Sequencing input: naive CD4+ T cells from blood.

The CDR3 spells CASSLVSGKDTEAFF. As DNA, the CDR3 is TGTGCCAGCAGCTTAGTCTCGGGCAAGGACACTGAAGCTTTCTTT. The genes are TRBV7-2 and TRBJ1-1, with D uncertain. Looked up from germline, CDR1 is SGHTA and CDR2 is FQGNSA. This CDR3 has 15 amino acids. V was shortened by 1 base and J by 3 bases, with 12 bases between the two germline ends.